This record covers a single TCR beta chain. This specimen comes from a study of OX40 agonist ivuxolimab in advanced cancers. Germline assignment: CDR1 MNHNS and CDR2 SASEGT. The CDR3 is 16 residues long. V was pared by 0 bases and J by 4 bases, with 15 bases between. Clones were sequenced by immunoSEQ multiplex PCR, and TCRdb holds only the in-frame ones, with some missing. Of approximately 60,000 clones in the sample, around 86% were seen once. V is TRBV6-1 and J is TRBJ1-1; D is unresolved. The origin of this receptor is an adult with an advanced solid tumor such as melanoma, head and neck, liver or kidney cancer. The starting material was CD4+ or CD8+ T cells sorted from blood, obtained in a trial of the OX40 agonist ivuxolimab. The CDR3 nucleotides are TGTGCCAGCAGTGAAGCGTTGGTGCAACCCCTCACTGAAGCTTTCTTT. The encoded protein is CASSEALVQPLTEAFF.